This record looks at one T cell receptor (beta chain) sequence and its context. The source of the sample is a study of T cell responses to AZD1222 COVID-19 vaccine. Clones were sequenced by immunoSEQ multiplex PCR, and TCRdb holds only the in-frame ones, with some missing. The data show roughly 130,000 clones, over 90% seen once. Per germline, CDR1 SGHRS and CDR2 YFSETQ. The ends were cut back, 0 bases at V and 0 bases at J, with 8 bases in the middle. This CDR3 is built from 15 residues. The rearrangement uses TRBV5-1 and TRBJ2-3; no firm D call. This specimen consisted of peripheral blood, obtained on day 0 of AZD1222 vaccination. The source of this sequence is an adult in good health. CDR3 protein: CASSLVPHSTDTQYF. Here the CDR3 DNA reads TGCGCCAGCAGCTTGGTTCCGCATAGCACAGATACGCAGTATTTT.